This T cell receptor (beta chain) was identified in a study of CD8 T cells in ankylosing spondylitis. Study results and caveats: A TCR beta motif made of several highly homologous variants seemed typical of ankylosing spondylitis blood.

TCRdb re-derived calls from the 5' RACE reads in MiXCR, one entry per CDR3 protein. The sample includes 500,000 to 550,000 distinct CDR3 sequences, roughly an eighth seen only once; the top ten take under 7.5%. This clonotype showed up just a few times. Antigen unknown. The origin of this receptor is a male donor with ankylosing spondylitis. Sequenced input: blood, either unsorted or a sorted T cell fraction (not recorded which).

CDR3 region: CASARTGYGSQPQHF. The DNA of the CDR3 is TGTGCCAGCGCCAGAACGGGGTATGGTTCTCAGCCCCAGCATTTT. J is TRBJ1-5 and V is TRBV7-2, with no clear D. The CDR3 runs 15 residues. Trimming left V 8 bases short and J 6 bases short, with 20 bases between. Germline V gene lookup returns CDR1 SGHTA and CDR2 FQGNSA. The entire variable domain, with the rest obtained from reference TRBV7-2 and TRBJ1-5, is as follows: GAGVSQSPSNKVTEKGKDVELRCDPISGHTALYWYRQSLGQGLEFLIYFQGNSAPDKSGLPSDRFSAERTGGSVSTLTIQRTQQEDSAVYLCASARTGYGSQPQHFGDGTRLSIL.